These T cell receptor beta chains were read from a single sample in a study of beta chain features in type 1 diabetes. Sequenced by immunoSEQ multiplex PCR; TCRdb stores in-frame clones only, minus some. This table holds roughly 730,000 clones, 10% to 15% found once. Sequencing was carried out using naive CD4+ T cells from blood. Receptors were obtained from a man aged 18 to 30 with type 1 diabetes. Each CDR3 is given with its conserved first and last residue. A D gene is named only where the DNA matches it firmly. Not all rows give a size; the values are once, few, many and, for expanded clones, a class.

TRBJ1-1 | . | TRBV30 | . | TGTGCCTGGAGTGTTTCTCTGGACACTGAAGCTTTCTTT | CAWSVSLDTEAFF
TRBJ1-5 | . | TRBV30 | few | TGTGCCTGGAGTGCTGATGATTTCAATCAGCCCCAGCATTTT | CAWSADDFNQPQHF
TRBJ2-2 | . | TRBV6-5 | . | TGTGCCTGGTACCGCCCCCAAGGGAACACCGGGGAGCTGTTTTTT | CAWYRPQGNTGELFF
TRBJ1-1 | . | TRBV5-1 | few | TGCGCCAGCAGAGTCGCGACTGGGAACACTGAAGCTTTCTTT | CASRVATGNTEAFF
TRBJ2-1 | . | TRBV28 | few | TGTGCCAGCACCACTGACCTACTAAGCTCCTACAATGAGCAGTTCTTC | CASTTDLLSSYNEQFF
TRBJ1-6 | . | TRBV28 | . | TGTGCCAGCAGCAGAGGGGGCTATAATTCACCCCTCCACTTT | CASSRGGYNSPLHF
TRBJ2-2 | . | TRBV4-1 | few | TGCGCCAGCAGCCAAGATTGGAGGAGGGGAACCGGGGAGCTGTTTTTT | CASSQDWRRGTGELFF
TRBJ2-1 | TRBD2 | TRBV10-3 | . | TGTGCCATCAGTGAGTCTAAGACTAGCGGGGGCAATGAGCAGTTCTTC | CAISESKTSGGNEQFF
TRBJ1-2 | TRBD1 | TRBV19 | . | TGTGCCAGTAGTAGACAGGGGCCCAGCTATGGCTACACCTTC | CASSRQGPSYGYTF
TRBJ2-6 | TRBD1 | TRBV7-9 | . | TGTGCCAGCAGTCAGATCAGGACAGGTACCTCTGGGGCCAACGTCCTGACTTTC | CASSQIRTGTSGANVLTF
TRBJ1-1 | . | TRBV29-1 | few | TGCAGCGTTGAGGAGCAGGGGAGAAACACTGAAGCTTTCTTT | CSVEEQGRNTEAFF
TRBJ2-5 | . | TRBV6-6 | few | TGTGCCAGCAGTCAGGGGCGAGAGACCCAGTACTTC | CASSQGRETQYF
TRBJ1-2 | . | TRBV30 | . | TGTGCCTGGAGTCCGGGACTCCGGGCCTATGGCTACACCTTC | CAWSPGLRAYGYTF
TRBJ2-1 | . | TRBV30 | . | TGTGCCTGGAGTGATAGGAGGACCTACAATGAGCAGTTCTTC | CAWSDRRTYNEQFF
TRBJ1-1 | . | TRBV5-1 | few | TGCGCCAGCAGACTCGACACTGAAGCTTTCTTT | CASRLDTEAFF
TRBJ2-6 | . | TRBV4-2 | . | TGTGCCAGCAGCCAAGAAGGAACTGGGGCCAACGTCCTGACTTTC | CASSQEGTGANVLTF
TRBJ2-4 | . | TRBV4-1 | few | TGCGCCAGCAGCCAAGTCTGGGGGGTTGCCAAAAACATTCAGTACTTC | CASSQVWGVAKNIQYF
TRBJ2-7 | . | TRBV30 | . | TGTGCCTGGAGTGCGCTAGGGCCCTACGAGCAGTACTTC | CAWSALGPYEQYF
TRBJ1-2 | TRBD1 | TRBV6-6 | few | TGTGCCAGCAGTTCTAGGGACAGAATTTCCTATGGCTACACCTTC | CASSSRDRISYGYTF
TRBJ2-1 | TRBD2 | TRBV29-1 | . | TGCAGCGTTGAATCGGTCGGAGCGGGGGCGGTCTACAATGAGCAGTTCTTC | CSVESVGAGAVYNEQFF
TRBJ1-5 | . | TRBV30 | few | TGTGCCTGGAGTCAGATAAGTAGCAATCAGCCCCAGCATTTT | CAWSQISSNQPQHF
TRBJ1-1 | . | TRBV7-2 | . | TGTGCCAGCAGCTTAACGGGGGGGTATACTAACACTGAAGCTTTCTTT | CASSLTGGYTNTEAFF
TRBJ2-5 | . | TRBV20-1 | . | TGCAGTGCTACCGGGGGGACCCAGTACTTC | CSATGGTQYF
TRBJ1-5 | . | TRBV7-2 | few | TGTGCCAGCAGCTTAGGCCCGAATTCCCTGAATCAGCCCCAGCATTTT | CASSLGPNSLNQPQHF
TRBJ2-7 | . | TRBV5-6 | few | TGTGCCAGCAGCTTAGGGGTCGCGAACGAGCAGTACTTC | CASSLGVANEQYF
TRBJ1-1 | . | TRBV25-1 | few | TGTGCCAGCAGTGAGTCAACGGGCATTGAAGCTTTCTTT | CASSESTGIEAFF
TRBJ1-1 | . | TRBV10-3 | few | TGTGCCTCCCGGGGGACACCAAACACTGAAGCTTTCTTT | CASRGTPNTEAFF
TRBJ1-5 | . | TRBV5-6 | . | TGTGCCAGCAGCTTGGTGGGGGGCAATCAGCCCCAGCATTTT | CASSLVGGNQPQHF
TRBJ2-5 | . | TRBV6-1 | . | TGTGCCAGCAGTTTGAAAAATCAAGAGACCCAGTACTTC | CASSLKNQETQYF
TRBJ1-4 | TRBD1 | TRBV30 | few | TGTGCCTGGACCCCGGGACAGGGGAATGAAAAACTGTTTTTT | CAWTPGQGNEKLFF
TRBJ2-1 | . | TRBV27 | . | TGTGCCAGCAGTTGGGGCAGGGTCGTCAATGAGCAGTTCTTC | CASSWGRVVNEQFF
TRBJ2-7 | . | TRBV30 | few | TGTGCCTGGAGTGTCGGTCATACCACAGACGAGCAGTACTTC | CAWSVGHTTDEQYF
TRBJ2-3 | . | TRBV7-2 | many | TGTGCCAGCAGCCCCATGCAGGCCGTTGATACGCAGTATTTT | CASSPMQAVDTQYF
TRBJ2-7 | . | TRBV7-2 | few | TGTGCCAGCAGCCCTCCGGCGGCCTACGAGCAGTACTTC | CASSPPAAYEQYF
TRBJ2-2 | . | TRBV11-2 | . | TGTGCCAGCAGCGTCACAGGGAATACGAACACCGGGGAGCTGTTTTTT | CASSVTGNTNTGELFF
TRBJ1-2 | . | TRBV30 | few | TGTGCCTGGATCCCGGGCCCAACACAAATCTGGGGCTACACCTTC | CAWIPGPTQIWGYTF
TRBJ2-5 | . | TRBV7-8 | . | TGTGCCAGCAGCTTAATCACCGATGGGTGGGAGACCCAGTACTTC | CASSLITDGWETQYF
TRBJ2-2 | TRBD2 | TRBV27 | few | TGTGCCAGCAGTTCACCCACCGGGACTAGCAAGGCCGGGGAGCTGTTTTTT | CASSSPTGTSKAGELFF
TRBJ2-1 | TRBD1 | TRBV29-1 | few | TGCAGCGTTGAAGCGGCCCCGGGACAGGGTATTCATGAGCAGTTCTTC | CSVEAAPGQGIHEQFF
TRBJ1-5 | TRBD1 | TRBV18 | . | TGTGCCAGCTCCCCCGGGACAGGAGCGAATCAGCCCCAGCATTTT | CASSPGTGANQPQHF
TRBJ1-6 | . | TRBV7-9 | few | TGTGCCAGCGGTCTAACTGAGTCACCCCTCCACTTT | CASGLTESPLHF
TRBJ1-4 | TRBD1 | TRBV30 | . | TGTGCCTGGCAAGACGAAGGGGGGACAGGGATTGAAAAACTGTTTTTT | CAWQDEGGTGIEKLFF
TRBJ2-6 | . | TRBV18 | few | TGTGCCAGCTCACCAGGGGCTGGGGCCAACGTCCTGACTTTC | CASSPGAGANVLTF
TRBJ2-7 | . | TRBV30 | . | TGTGCCTGGGCGGGTTTTCACGGGTACGAGCAGTACTTC | CAWAGFHGYEQYF
TRBJ2-7 | . | TRBV19 | . | TGTGCCAGTAGTCGGAGCCTTACCCTCTACGAGCAGTACTTC | CASSRSLTLYEQYF
TRBJ1-5 | . | TRBV18 | few | TGTGCCAGCTCACCAACAGGGCCCAATCAGCCCCAGCATTTT | CASSPTGPNQPQHF
TRBJ1-6 | TRBD1 | TRBV14 | few | TGTGCCAGCAGCCAGCAGGGGGGGAATAATTCACCCCTCCACTTT | CASSQQGGNNSPLHF
TRBJ1-1 | . | TRBV4-1 | few | TGCGCCAGCAGCCAAGTTGCCGACACTGAAGCTTTCTTT | CASSQVADTEAFF
TRBJ2-5 | . | TRBV4-2 | . | TGTGCCAGCAGCCAAGGACAAGGTGGGGAAGAGACCCAGTACTTC | CASSQGQGGEETQYF
TRBJ2-2 | TRBD1 | TRBV2 | . | TGTGCCAGCAAACAGGGGGGATTAGGCGGGGAGCTGTTTTTT | CASKQGGLGGELFF
TRBJ1-1 | TRBD1 | TRBV11-3 | . | TGTGCCAGCAGCTTAGCAGGGGGACAGAACACTGAAGCTTTCTTT | CASSLAGGQNTEAFF